This TCR beta chain was documented in a study of long-term antiretroviral therapy in people with HIV. Notes on this clone: The antigen remains undetermined.

Every participant with HIV received treatment in the United States. Ahead of DNA extraction, samples held 1-10 million cryopreserved PBMC each. CDR3 size: 13 residues. CDR1 and CDR2 from the germline V gene are SGHRS and YFSETQ. Trimming pared 2 bases from V and 7 bases from J, leaving 13 bases between. They ran version v3.0 of the immunoSEQ assay at survey level. Method: immunoSEQ multiplex PCR; TCRdb's copy keeps in-frame clones and lacks some. The table records 25,000 to 35,000 clones, nearly 95% of them present only once. Points from the study as a whole: ART adherence, viral resistance and therapy changes went undocumented.

This specimen consisted of unsorted PBMCs, obtained about 6.6 years after starting antiretroviral therapy. The receptor was derived from a man aged 25-40 years with HIV. V and J are TRBV5-1 and TRBJ2-7, with D possibly matching TRBD2 (5 bases). CDR3 nucleotide sequence: TGCGCCAGCAGCTTTAGAGACACGGGGGAGCAGTACTTC. Translated: CASSFRDTGEQYF. The full variable domain, rest sourced from reference TRBV5-1 and TRBJ2-7, is KAGVTQTPRYLIKTRGQQVTLSCSPISGHRSVSWYQQTPGQGLQFLFEYFSETQRNKGNFPGRFSGRQFSNSRSEMNVSTLELGDSALYLCASSFRDTGEQYFGPGTRLTVT.